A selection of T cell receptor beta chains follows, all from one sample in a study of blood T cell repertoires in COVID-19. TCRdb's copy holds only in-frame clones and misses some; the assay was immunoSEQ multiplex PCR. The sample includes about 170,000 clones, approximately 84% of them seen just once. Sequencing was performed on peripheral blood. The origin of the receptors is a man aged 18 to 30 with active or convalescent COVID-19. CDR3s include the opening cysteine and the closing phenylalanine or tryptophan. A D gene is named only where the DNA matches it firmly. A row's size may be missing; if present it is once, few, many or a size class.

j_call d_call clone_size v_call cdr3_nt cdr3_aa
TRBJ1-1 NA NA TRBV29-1 TGCAGCGTTGGTAGGGGCGGAAGGAACACTGAAGCTTTCTTT CSVGRGGRNTEAFF
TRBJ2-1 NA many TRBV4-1 TGCGCCAGCAGCTCCGGACAGTTAAGCTCCTACAATGAGCAGTTCTTC CASSSGQLSSYNEQFF
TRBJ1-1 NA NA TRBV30 TGTGCCTGGAGTGTGAGCGAGAACACTGAAGCTTTCTTT CAWSVSENTEAFF
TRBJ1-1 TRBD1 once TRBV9 TGTGCCAGCACTCCTAACAGGGGGAACACTGAAGCTTTCTTT CASTPNRGNTEAFF
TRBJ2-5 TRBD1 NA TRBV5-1 TGCGCCAGCAGAAGGGACAGGGGAGAGACCCAGTACTTC CASRRDRGETQYF
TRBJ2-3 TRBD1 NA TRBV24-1 TGTGCCACCAGTGACCGCACCGACAGGGGGCGAACAGATACGCAGTATTTT CATSDRTDRGRTDTQYF
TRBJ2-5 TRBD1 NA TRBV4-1 TGCGCCAGCAGCCAGGGGGACAGGGGATCAGAGACCCAGTACTTC CASSQGDRGSETQYF
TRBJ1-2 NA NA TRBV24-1 TGTGCCACCAGTGATCCTAGCAAGGACTATGGCTACACCTTC CATSDPSKDYGYTF
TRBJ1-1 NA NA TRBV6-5 TGTGCCAGCAGTCCTCGAGGGGGGAACACTGAAGCTTTCTTT CASSPRGGNTEAFF
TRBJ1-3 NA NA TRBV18 TGTGCCAGCTCACCGGGACTCCCTGAGGCTGGAAACACCATATATTTT CASSPGLPEAGNTIYF
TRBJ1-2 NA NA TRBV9 TGTGCCAGCAGCTCAACAGTTTATAACTATGGCTACACCTTC CASSSTVYNYGYTF
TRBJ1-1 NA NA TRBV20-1 TGCAGTGCTAGTTGGGCAGCCCCCCAGGCTGAAGCTTTCTTT CSASWAAPQAEAFF
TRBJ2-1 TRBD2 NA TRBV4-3 TGCGCCAGCAGCCTCAATAGCGGGAGACGTTACAATGAGCAGTTCTTC CASSLNSGRRYNEQFF
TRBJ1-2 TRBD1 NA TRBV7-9 TGTGCCAGCAGCACCCGGACAGGGGCCCACTATGGCTACACCTTC CASSTRTGAHYGYTF
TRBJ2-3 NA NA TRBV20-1 TGCAGTGCTAGTTTTGGCGGGAGCACAGATACGCAGTATTTT CSASFGGSTDTQYF
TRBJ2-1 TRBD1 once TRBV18 TGTGCCAGCTCACCACCAGGGGGCGCTCCTTACAATGAGCAGTTCTTC CASSPPGGAPYNEQFF
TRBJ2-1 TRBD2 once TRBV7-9 TGTGCCAGCAGCTCGACTAGCGGGCATGAGCAGTTCTTC CASSSTSGHEQFF
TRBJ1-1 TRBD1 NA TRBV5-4 TGTGCCAGCAGCATTGGACAGGGAAGGATTATGAACACTGAAGCTTTCTTT CASSIGQGRIMNTEAFF
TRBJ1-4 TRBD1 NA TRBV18 TGTGCCAGCTCACCGTCGCCGGGACAGGGAGGCGAAAAACTGTTTTTT CASSPSPGQGGEKLFF
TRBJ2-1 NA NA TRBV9 TGTGCCAGCAGCGTCCGATTGCAGGGCGGACAGTTCTTC CASSVRLQGGQFF
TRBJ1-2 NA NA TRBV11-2 TGTGCCAGCAGCTTAAACAGGATAGGCTATGGCTACACCTTC CASSLNRIGYGYTF
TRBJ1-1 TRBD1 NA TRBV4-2 TGTGCCAGCAGCCAACCTGCAGGGGGCCGTCAGGACACTGAAGCTTTCTTT CASSQPAGGRQDTEAFF
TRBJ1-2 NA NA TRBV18 TGTGCCAGCTCACTACCGACAAGGGGAAACTATGGCTACACCTTC CASSLPTRGNYGYTF
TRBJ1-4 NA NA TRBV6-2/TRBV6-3 TGTGCCAGCAGTACACAGGGTCGTGAAAAACTGTTTTTT CASSTQGREKLFF
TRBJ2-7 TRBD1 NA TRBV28 TGTGCCACCCAGACAGGGGCCTCCTACGAGCAGTACTTC CATQTGASYEQYF